This TCR beta chain was recorded in a study of metastatic and nonmetastatic thyroid tumors. Across the study: Comparative analysis of repertoires was undertaken across blood and tumor or nodule tissue obtained from malignant and benign thyroid patients.

The V end was cut by 5 bases, the J end by 5 bases, with 12 bases between. The length of the CDR3 is 14 residues. CDR1 and CDR2 (germline): LNHDA, SQIVND (reference sequence). Every patient was untreated before thyroid surgery. This clone is medium-sized by share. With MiXCR, TCRdb reprocessed the PCR reads. This sample carries 30,000 to 35,000 clones, approximately 15% of them seen once, and the ten largest clones take 15% to 20%. The sequenced sample consisted of blood. This chain links TRBV19 with TRBJ2-2, with D hard to call. This clonotype was obtained from a male donor with papillary thyroid cancer or a benign thyroid nodule (not recorded which). Some clones in this sample may be carry-over from other donors' samples. The CDR3 loop reads CASSPLYKTGELFF. CDR3 DNA sequence: TGTGCCAGTAGTCCCCTCTACAAGACCGGGGAGCTGTTTTTT.